This T cell receptor beta chain was profiled in a study of OX40 agonist ivuxolimab in advanced cancers. Study in general: The group had a mean age of around 60 years, ranged from about 20 to 80, and was 75% to 85% male.

About this clone itself: The antigen is not known.

Repertoires were generated with immunoSEQ multiplex PCR, while TCRdb's copy carries only in-frame clones and drops some. The sample holds about 77,000 clones; 90% are singletons and the top ten take about 1.8%. CDR3 length equals 18 residues. Per germline, CDR1 MDHEN and CDR2 SYDVKM. Trimming shortened V by 2 bases and J by 0 bases, and 18 bases separated the two germline ends. Overall study results and limits: Expanded clones were, on average, more numerous among CD8+ T cells than CD4+.

The starting material was CD4+ or CD8+ T cells sorted from blood, obtained in a trial of the OX40 agonist ivuxolimab. The sequence was collected from an adult with an advanced solid tumor such as melanoma, head and neck, liver or kidney cancer. The rearrangement uses TRBV28 and TRBJ2-3; D is perhaps TRBD2 (5 bases). The DNA for the CDR3 is TGTGCCAGCAGTTTAGCCGGGGTCCTCGATTTTAGCACAGATACGCAGTATTTT. This codes for CASSLAGVLDFSTDTQYF. The full variable domain, with the rest looked up from reference TRBV28 and TRBJ2-3, is DVKVTQSSRYLVKRTGEKVFLECVQDMDHENMFWYRQDPGLGLRLIYFSYDVKMKEKGDIPEGYSVSREKKERFSLILESASTNQTSMYLCASSLAGVLDFSTDTQYFGPGTRLTVL.